Presented here are 20 T cell receptor beta chains from one specimen sequenced in a study of control samples from healthy donors and cancer patients. TCRdb keeps only in-frame clones here, not all; method: immunoSEQ multiplex PCR. The sample includes just over 150,000 clones, roughly 93% seen only once; the top ten take under 2.5%. Sequences were obtained from blood. The receptors originated from a man aged 45-65 years in good health.

The rearrangement links TRBV24-1 to TRBJ2-7; D might be TRBD1 or TRBD2, each matching 5 bases. The germline V gene encodes CDR1 KGHDR and CDR2 SFDVKD. This CDR3 contains 14 residues. Trimming stripped 3 bases from V and 7 bases from J, with 15 bases between. The CDR3 DNA reads TGTGCCACCAGTGATGCCGGGGCGGTTGGGGAGCAGTACTTC. Its translation is CATSDAGAVGEQYF.

V and J are TRBV6-5 and TRBJ2-1; 9 bases align to TRBD2. There are 13 residues in the CDR3. V lost 5 bases, J lost 10 bases, and 6 bases stayed unmatched. Germline V lookup: CDR1 MNHEY, CDR2 SVGAGI. The CDR3 DNA reads as TGTGCCAGCAGTCTGCGACTAGCGGACGAGCAGTTCTTC. Amino acid sequence: CASSLRLADEQFF.

This clone is a singleton in its sample. The rearrangement links TRBV23-1 to TRBJ2-7; D not resolved. TRBV23-1 has ORF status, its function being uncertain. CDR3 length equals 13 residues. Deletions cut 0 bases from V and 3 bases from J, with 6 bases between. This CDR3 reads CASSQSPVYEQYF. The CDR3 region has the DNA TGCGCCAGCAGTCAATCCCCCGTCTACGAGCAGTACTTC.

The chain recombines TRBV15 with TRBJ2-7; 7 bases align to TRBD2. With V trimmed by 1 base and J by 6 bases, 9 bases remained unmatched. CDR3 length: 15 amino acids. Germline V gives CDR1 LNHNV, CDR2 YYDKDF (reference sequence). CDR3 bases: TGTGCCACCAGCAGAGCGTCAGGAGGGAGGGGCGAGCAGTACTTC. This translates into CATSRASGGRGEQYF.

The chain joins TRBV24-1 to TRBJ2-7, with 8 positions matching TRBD1. Germline trimming cut 5 bases from V and 6 bases from J; bases unmatched to any gene: 2. Germline V gene sequence: CDR1 KGHDR, CDR2 SFDVKD. This CDR3 region has 12 residues. The CDR3 coding sequence is TGTGCCACCAGTGGCACAGGGGGCGAGCAGTACTTC. Translating gives CATSGTGGEQYF.

CDR3 residues: CASSQGGGTPTDTQYF. In DNA, the CDR3 is TGCGCCAGCAGCCAAGGGGGGGGGACACCCACAGATACGCAGTATTTT. V and J are TRBV4-1 and TRBJ2-3; the D gene is possibly TRBD2 (7 bases). The CDR3 totals 16 residues. CDR1 and CDR2 (germline): MGHRA, YSYEKL. The V end lost 1 base, the J end lost 2 bases, and 13 bases lay between the germline ends.

This chain uses TRBV28 with TRBJ2-2, with TRBD2 matching 10 bases. V gave up 5 bases and J gave up 3 bases; unmatched junction bases: 3. Germline CDR1 MDHEN, CDR2 SYDVKM. The CDR3 extends over 15 amino acids. The CDR3 DNA reads TGTGCCAGCAGTCCTAGCGGGAGACACACCGGGGAGCTGTTTTTT. It specifies CASSPSGRHTGELFF.

The chain is built from TRBV19 and TRBJ1-2; D call uncertain. Trimming shortened V by 5 bases and J by 4 bases, and 17 bases separated the two germline ends. Germline V lookup: CDR1 LNHDA, CDR2 SQIVND (reference sequence). The CDR3 extends over 15 amino acids. Here the CDR3 DNA reads TGTGCCAGTAGTGCCGGACGGAATATCCTCTATGGCTACACCTTC. Translated: CASSAGRNILYGYTF.

V gene TRBV5-1 combines with J gene TRBJ1-1; 7 bases align to TRBD1. Germline values: CDR1 SGHRS, CDR2 YFSETQ. With V trimmed by 0 bases and J by 4 bases, 9 bases remained unmatched. The CDR3 is 16 residues long. Written as DNA, the CDR3 is TGCGCCAGCAGCTTGGTGGAGGGGGCGCGTAGCACTGAAGCTTTCTTT. Translating gives CASSLVEGARSTEAFF.

The chain recombines TRBV6-6 with TRBJ1-1, with TRBD1 matching 9 bases. The trim removed 6 bases at V and 1 base at J, leaving 3 bases unmatched. The germline V gene has CDR1 MNHNY and CDR2 SVGAGI (reference sequence). The CDR3 extends over 14 amino acids. CDR3 sequence: CASSTGGGNTEAFF. CDR3 sequence (DNA): TGTGCCAGCAGCACAGGGGGCGGGAACACTGAAGCTTTCTTT.

The chain carries TRBV19 and TRBJ1-2, with 8 bases matching TRBD1. V trimming: 10 bases; J trimming: 8 bases; junction bases outside the gene matches: 6. The CDR3 has 11 amino acids. Germline CDR1 LNHDA, CDR2 SQIVND (reference sequence). The CDR3 DNA follows: TGTGCCACAGGGGGCTCAGGAGGCTACACCTTC. Translated: CATGGSGGYTF. Filled out from reference TRBV19 and TRBJ1-2, the complete variable domain reads DGGITQSPKYLFRKEGQNVTLSCEQNLNHDAMYWYRQDPGQGLRLIYYSQIVNDFQKGDIAEGYSVSREKKESFPLTVTSAQKNPTAFYLCATGGSGGYTFGSGTRLTVV.

Here the CDR3 reads CASSSGTADTGELFF. As DNA, the CDR3 is TGTGCCAGCAGCTCCGGGACAGCCGACACCGGGGAGCTGTTTTTT. This chain uses TRBV7-3 with TRBJ2-2; 7 positions agree with TRBD1. V shed 4 bases and J 3 bases; nucleotides not matched to a gene: 5. The CDR3 covers 15 residues. The germline CDR1 and CDR2 sequences are SGHTA and FQGTGA.

Only one count was recorded for this clone. This sequence joins TRBV7-6 and TRBJ2-3, with 12 bases identical to TRBD2. CDR3 length equals 17 residues. Germline CDR1 is SGHVS and CDR2 is FNYEAQ. After removal of 5 bases from V and 5 bases from J, the junction contained 11 bases not matched to a gene. CDR3 loop: CASSLGRLAGGIDTQYF. In DNA, the CDR3 is TGTGCCAGCAGCCTCGGACGCCTAGCGGGGGGGATAGATACGCAGTATTTT.

The sample holds one count of this clone. This chain links TRBV27 with TRBJ1-2; 8 positions agree with TRBD1. Unmatched junction bases numbered 4, after V lost 4 bases and J lost 6 bases. The V gene's germline CDR1 is MNHEY and CDR2 SMNVEV (reference sequence). This CDR3 has 13 amino acids. This CDR3 reads CASSSGTGDGYTF. CDR3 DNA: TGTGCCAGCAGTTCCGGGACAGGCGATGGCTACACCTTC.

This chain connects TRBV11-2 to TRBJ1-1, with D hard to call. Germline lookup yields CDR1 SGHAT and CDR2 FQNNGV. The CDR3 has 13 residues. The V and J ends lost 0 bases and 4 bases respectively, with 6 bases between them. This CDR3 reads CASSLEGRTEAFF. In nucleotides, the CDR3 is TGTGCCAGCAGCTTAGAAGGGCGCACTGAAGCTTTCTTT. Complete variable domain (other parts from reference TRBV11-2 and TRBJ1-1): EAGVAQSPRYKIIEKRQSVAFWCNPISGHATLYWYQQILGQGPKLLIQFQNNGVVDDSQLPKDRFSAERLKGVDSTLKIQPAKLEDSAVYLCASSLEGRTEAFFGQGTRLTVV.

The V gene is TRBV7-9, the J gene TRBJ2-5; 15 bases fit TRBD2. J lost 4 bases, V lost 7 bases, and 4 bases had no gene match. Germline CDR1 reads SEHNR; CDR2 reads FQNEAQ (reference sequence). This CDR3 has 15 residues. In nucleotides, the CDR3 is TGTGCCAGCACCCCGGGACTAGCGGGAGGAGAGACCCAGTACTTC. Translation: CASTPGLAGGETQYF.

The chain uses TRBV5-5 and TRBJ1-6; D possibly corresponds to TRBD1 (6 bases). V lost 0 bases and J 7 bases, leaving 11 bases between the germline ends. Looked up from germline, CDR1 is SGHKS and CDR2 is YYEKEE (reference sequence). The CDR3 has 15 residues. CDR3 nucleotides: TGTGCCAGCAGCTTGGATCAGGGGCGAAATTCACCCCTCCACTTT. This encodes CASSLDQGRNSPLHF.

V usage is TRBV24-1 and J usage is TRBJ2-1; TRBD2 agrees at 12 bases. CDR3 length: 17 residues. The junction had 11 bases not matched to a gene; V was cut back by 4 bases and J by 8 bases. Germline assignment: CDR1 KGHDR and CDR2 SFDVKD. The chain's CDR3 is CATSDRSSGRAGDEQFF. CDR3 nucleotides: TGTGCCACCAGTGACCGATCTAGCGGGAGGGCTGGGGATGAGCAGTTCTTC.

The chain carries TRBV7-3 and TRBJ2-3; 13 bases line up with TRBD2. The CDR3 is 18 residues long. Germline lookup yields CDR1 SGHTA and CDR2 FQGTGA. Trimming at V came to 1 base and at J to 2 bases, leaving 6 bases not matched to a gene. For the CDR3, the DNA is TGTGCCAGCAGCTTAAATATACTAGCGGGAGGGCCCACAGATACGCAGTATTTT. This sequence encodes CASSLNILAGGPTDTQYF.

The V gene is TRBV29-1, the J gene TRBJ2-3; D may be TRBD1 (6 bases). V was clipped by 6 bases and J by 6 bases, with 13 bases between them. The V gene's germline CDR1 is SQVTM and CDR2 ANQGSEA. The CDR3 consists of 12 residues. The CDR3, as DNA: TGCAGCGTAACAGGGTCTGCCGATACGCAGTATTTT. It translates to CSVTGSADTQYF.